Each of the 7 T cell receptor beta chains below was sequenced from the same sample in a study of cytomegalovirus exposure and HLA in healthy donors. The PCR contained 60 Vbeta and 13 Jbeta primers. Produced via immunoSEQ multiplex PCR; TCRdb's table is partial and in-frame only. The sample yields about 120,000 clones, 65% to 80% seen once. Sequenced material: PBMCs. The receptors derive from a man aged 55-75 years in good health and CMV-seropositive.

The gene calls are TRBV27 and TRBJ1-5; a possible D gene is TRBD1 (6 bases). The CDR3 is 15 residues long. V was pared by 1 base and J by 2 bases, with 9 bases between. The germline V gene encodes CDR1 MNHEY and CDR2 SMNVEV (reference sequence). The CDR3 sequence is CASSLWGGGNQPQHF. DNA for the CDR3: TGTGCCAGCAGTTTATGGGGGGGCGGCAATCAGCCCCAGCATTTT.

CDR3 in amino acids: CASSLVGAQGRYF. In DNA, the CDR3 is TGTGCCAGCAGCTTGGTGGGGGCCCAGGGCCGGTACTTC. V is TRBV5-4 and J is TRBJ2-5; D might be TRBD1 (6 bases). The germline V gene has CDR1 SGHNT and CDR2 YYREEE (reference sequence). Trimming took 0 bases from V and 13 from J, leaving 16 bases between them. The CDR3 covers 13 residues.

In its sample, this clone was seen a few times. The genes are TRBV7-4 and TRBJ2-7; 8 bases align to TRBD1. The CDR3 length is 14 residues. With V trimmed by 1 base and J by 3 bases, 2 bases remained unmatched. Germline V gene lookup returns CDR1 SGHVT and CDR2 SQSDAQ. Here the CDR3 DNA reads TGTGCCAGCAGCTTAGAGACAGGGGTCTACGAGCAGTACTTC. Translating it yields CASSLETGVYEQYF.

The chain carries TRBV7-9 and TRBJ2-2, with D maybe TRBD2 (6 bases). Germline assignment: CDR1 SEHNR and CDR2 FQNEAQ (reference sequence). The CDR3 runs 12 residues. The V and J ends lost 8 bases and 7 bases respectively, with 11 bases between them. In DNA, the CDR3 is TGTGCCAGCGGCAGGGAGGTCGGGGAGCTGTTTTTT. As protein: CASGREVGELFF. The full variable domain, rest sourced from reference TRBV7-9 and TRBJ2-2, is DTGVSQNPRHKITKRGQNVTFRCDPISEHNRLYWYRQTLGQGPEFLTYFQNEAQLEKSRLLSDRFSAERPKGSFSTLEIQRTEQGDSAMYLCASGREVGELFFGEGSRLTVL.

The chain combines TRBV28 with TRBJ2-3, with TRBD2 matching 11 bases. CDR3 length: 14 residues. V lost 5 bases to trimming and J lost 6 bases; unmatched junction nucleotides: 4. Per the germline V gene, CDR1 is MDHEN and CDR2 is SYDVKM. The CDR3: CASSTRLAGDTQYF. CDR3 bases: TGTGCCAGCAGTACGCGACTAGCGGGGGATACGCAGTATTTT.

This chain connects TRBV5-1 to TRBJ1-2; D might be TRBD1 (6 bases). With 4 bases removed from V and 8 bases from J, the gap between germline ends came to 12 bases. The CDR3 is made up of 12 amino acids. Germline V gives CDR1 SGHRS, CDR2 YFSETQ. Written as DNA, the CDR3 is TGCGCCAGCAGCGACGGACAGAGCGGCTACACCTTC. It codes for CASSDGQSGYTF. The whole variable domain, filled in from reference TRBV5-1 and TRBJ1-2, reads KAGVTQTPRYLIKTRGQQVTLSCSPISGHRSVSWYQQTPGQGLQFLFEYFSETQRNKGNFPGRFSGRQFSNSRSEMNVSTLELGDSALYLCASSDGQSGYTFGSGTRLTVV.

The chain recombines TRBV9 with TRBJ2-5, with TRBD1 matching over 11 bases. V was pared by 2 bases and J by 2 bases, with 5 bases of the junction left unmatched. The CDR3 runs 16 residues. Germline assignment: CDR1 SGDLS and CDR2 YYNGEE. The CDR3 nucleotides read TGTGCCAGCAGCGTCGCCGGACAGGGGGCACAAGAGACCCAGTACTTC. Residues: CASSVAGQGAQETQYF.